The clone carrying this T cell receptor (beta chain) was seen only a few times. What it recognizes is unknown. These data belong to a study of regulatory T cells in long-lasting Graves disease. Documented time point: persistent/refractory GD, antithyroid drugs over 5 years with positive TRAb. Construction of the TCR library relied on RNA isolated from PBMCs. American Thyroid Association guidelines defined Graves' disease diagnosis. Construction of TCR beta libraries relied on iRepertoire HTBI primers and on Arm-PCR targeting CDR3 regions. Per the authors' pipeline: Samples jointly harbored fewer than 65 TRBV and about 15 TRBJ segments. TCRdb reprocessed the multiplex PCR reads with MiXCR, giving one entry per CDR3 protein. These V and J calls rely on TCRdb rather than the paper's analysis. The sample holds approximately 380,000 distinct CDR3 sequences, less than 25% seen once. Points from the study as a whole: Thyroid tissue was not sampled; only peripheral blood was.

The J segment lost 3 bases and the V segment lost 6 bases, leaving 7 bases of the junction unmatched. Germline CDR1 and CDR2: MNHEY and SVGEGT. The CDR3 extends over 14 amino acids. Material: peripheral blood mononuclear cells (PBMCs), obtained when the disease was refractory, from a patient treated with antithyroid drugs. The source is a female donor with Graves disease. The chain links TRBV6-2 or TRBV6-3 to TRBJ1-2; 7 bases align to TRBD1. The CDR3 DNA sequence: TGTGCCAGCAGAATGACAGGGTACGACTATGGCTACACCTTC. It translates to CASRMTGYDYGYTF.